Sequencing of this T cell receptor beta chain was carried out in a study of shared clonotypes between healthy human individuals. Study background: The composition of the donors was a couple of women and a few men aged 18 to 49.

The CDR3 is made up of 12 amino acids. Looked up from germline, CDR1 is GTSNPN and CDR2 is SVGIG (reference sequence). Deletions cut 4 bases from V and 2 bases from J, with 8 bases between. This table comes from immunoSEQ multiplex PCR, and its TCRdb copy is limited to in-frame clones, with some not included. Counted here are about 180,000 clones, about 93% occurring once; the ten biggest clones make up around 0.067%. What was sequenced was naive CD4+ T cells sorted from blood. Subset: CD45RA+ positively selected. This sequence joins TRBV30 and TRBJ2-5; D is uncertain. The source of this sequence is a woman under 40 in good health. CDR3 region: CAWNVIQETQYF. The CDR3 region has the DNA TGTGCCTGGAACGTCATACAAGAGACCCAGTACTTC.